A single sample is the source of the 14 T cell receptor beta chains below, sequenced in a study of T cells in Graves' hyperthyroidism and ophthalmopathy. RNA transcripts served as the template for amplifying TCR beta CDR3 regions. TCR CDR3 underwent first-round RT-PCR with the HTBI primer set. Using its own MiXCR run on the multiplex PCR reads, TCRdb lists one record per CDR3 protein. Of about 400,000 distinct CDR3 sequences listed, more than 14% were seen once; the top ten hold around a fifth. Specimen: blood. These receptors were obtained from a woman aged 25 to 39 with Graves' ophthalmopathy.

This clonotype was found many times. The chain carries TRBV10-3 and TRBJ2-3, with 10 bases fitting TRBD2. The CDR3 extends over 16 amino acids. The germline V gene encodes CDR1 ENHRY and CDR2 SYGVKD. V lost 8 bases, J lost 3 bases, and 11 bases stayed unmatched. The CDR3 nucleotides are TGTGCCATCGGGGAGAGAAGCGGGGGGGTTACAGATACGCAGTATTTT. Its protein is CAIGERSGGVTDTQYF.

The chain uses TRBV19 and TRBJ2-7; D gene unclear. The ends were cut back, 7 bases at V and 5 bases at J, with 21 bases in the middle. CDR3 length equals 15 residues. Germline lookup yields CDR1 LNHDA and CDR2 SQIVND (reference sequence). CDR3 DNA sequence: TGTGCCAGTACCCCAAGGGTGGGGTTTAATAACGAGCAGTACTTC. It translates to CASTPRVGFNNEQYF.

CDR3 sequence reads: CASLSSGNTIYF. The CDR3 coding sequence is TGTGCCAGTCTGAGCTCTGGAAACACCATATATTTT. The rearrangement uses TRBV14 and TRBJ1-3; D ambiguous. CDR3 length: 12 amino acids. V was pared by 9 bases and J by 0 bases, with 6 bases between. Germline V gives CDR1 SGHDN, CDR2 FVKESK.

This clonotype was seen only a few times. V usage is TRBV5-6 and J usage is TRBJ1-3; D is uncertain. The germline V gene has CDR1 SGHDT and CDR2 YYEEEE. The V end lost 3 bases, the J end lost 2 bases, and 18 bases lay between the germline ends. The CDR3 runs to 17 residues. The chain's CDR3 is CASSSKVFGTTGNTIYF. Written as DNA, the CDR3 is TGTGCCAGCAGCTCCAAGGTCTTTGGAACGACTGGAAACACCATATATTTT.

This clonotype was counted a few times. The chain's CDR3 is CASSFGVSYGYTF. CDR3 nucleotide sequence: TGTGCCAGCAGTTTTGGGGTTTCCTATGGCTACACCTTC. The chain has TRBV27 and TRBJ1-2; no clear D gene. From germline, CDR1 is MNHEY and CDR2 SMNVEV (reference sequence). The CDR3 sequence is 13 residues long. V lost 3 bases and J lost 4, with 9 bases in between.

Ten or more counts support this clonotype. The genes are TRBV27 and TRBJ1-5; D might be TRBD1 (5 bases). CDR1 and CDR2 (germline): MNHEY, SMNVEV (reference sequence). This CDR3 is built from 13 residues. Trimming left V 3 bases short and J 7 bases short, with 10 bases between. Here the CDR3 reads CASSFRVAQPQHF. CDR3 DNA: TGTGCCAGCAGTTTCAGGGTCGCCCAGCCCCAGCATTTT.

In this sample, this clonotype turned up many times. This sequence joins TRBV6-6 and TRBJ1-2; the D is unclear. Germline CDR1 MNHNY, CDR2 SVGAGI (reference sequence). Deletions cut 0 bases from V and 4 bases from J, with 15 bases between. There are 16 residues in the CDR3. For the CDR3, the DNA is TGTGCCAGCAGTTACTCGGGGTATGCCCCAGCCTATGGCTACACCTTC. It encodes CASSYSGYAPAYGYTF.

Ten or more counts support this clonotype. The CDR3 region is CASRDRNTEAFF. The CDR3 DNA sequence: TGTGCCAGCAGGGATAGGAACACTGAAGCTTTCTTT. The chain combines TRBV12-3 or TRBV12-4 with TRBJ1-1, with D unclear. CDR3 size: 12 residues. Trimming left V 6 bases short and J 1 base short, with 6 bases between.

This clonotype was found many times. This rearrangement joins TRBV19 to TRBJ1-2; 8 bases agree with TRBD1. The CDR3 length is 13 residues. V gave up 6 bases and J gave up 7 bases; unmatched junction bases: 7. Germline values: CDR1 LNHDA, CDR2 SQIVND (reference sequence). The CDR3 region has the DNA TGTGCCAGTAGAGTCAGGGGGCCGAGTGGCTACACCTTC. This translates into CASRVRGPSGYTF.

In its sample, this clonotype was seen many times. The chain carries TRBV20-1 and TRBJ1-5; no firm D call. Trimming pared 6 bases from V and 1 base from J, leaving 13 bases between. Per germline, CDR1 DFQATT and CDR2 SNEGSKA (reference sequence). The CDR3 totals 14 residues. This CDR3 reads CSARPLASNQPQHF. CDR3 nucleotides: TGCAGTGCGCGGCCCCTGGCAAGCAATCAGCCCCAGCATTTT.

This clonotype was seen many times. The chain recombines TRBV7-8 with TRBJ2-7; 12 positions match TRBD2. With V trimmed by 7 bases and J by 0 bases, 4 bases remained unmatched. This CDR3 contains 15 residues. Germline CDR1 is SGHVS and CDR2 is FQNEAQ. The CDR3 protein is CASTPSGGVSYEQYF. DNA of the CDR3: TGTGCCAGCACTCCTAGCGGGGGGGTCTCCTACGAGCAGTACTTC.

As concerns this clonotype: The junction departs from germline at one end; a sequencing error may be responsible. The chain couples TRBV6-2 or TRBV6-3 to TRBJ2-1, with D unclear. The CDR3 loop spans 15 amino acids. CDR1 and CDR2 (germline): MNHEY, SVGEGT. CDR3 region: CASSSPRSSYNEQFF. The CDR3 bases are TGTGCCAGCAGCTCTCCGAGGAGCTCCTACAACGAGCAGTTCTTC.

Many counts were recorded for this clonotype. The V call is TRBV28, the J call TRBJ1-4, with unresolved D. V lost 7 bases and J 4 bases, leaving 13 bases between the germline ends. The CDR3 covers 14 residues. From germline, CDR1 is MDHEN and CDR2 SYDVKM. The CDR3 here is CASTLARYNEKLFF. The DNA for the CDR3 is TGTGCCAGCACCCTGGCCAGATATAATGAAAAACTGTTTTTT.

This clonotype was counted ten times or more. The chain is built from TRBV6-1 and TRBJ1-1; D unresolved. V dropped 10 bases and J dropped 0 bases, with 6 bases sitting between them. Germline CDR1 and CDR2: MNHNS and SASEGT. This CDR3 region has 11 residues. The CDR3 loop reads CATTVNTEAFF. For the CDR3, the DNA is TGTGCCACCACAGTGAACACTGAAGCTTTCTTT.